This entry lists 12 T cell receptor beta chains sequenced from one sample in a study of blood T cell repertoires in COVID-19. The table came from immunoSEQ multiplex PCR; TCRdb's copy has only in-frame clones and leaves some out. The sample has around 270,000 clones, 70% to 90% seen once. Sequencing used PBMCs or T cells enriched from blood (not recorded which). The source of these receptors is a woman aged 30 to 39 who had recovered from COVID-19.

This clone was seen repeatedly, ten times or more. The CDR3 spells CASSEASGSTNEQYF. In nucleotides, the CDR3 is TGTGCCAGCAGTGAGGCTAGCGGGAGCACGAACGAGCAGTACTTC. The genes are TRBV6-1 and TRBJ2-7, with TRBD2 matching 10 bases. V gave up 3 bases and J gave up 5 bases; unmatched junction bases: 7. The CDR3 has 15 residues. In germline, CDR1 is MNHNS, CDR2 SASEGT.

The table lists this clone with a few counts. The rearrangement uses TRBV15 and TRBJ1-4; no definite D call. Germline V gene data show CDR1 as LNHNV and CDR2 as YYDKDF (reference sequence). This CDR3 region has 13 residues. V was shortened by 0 bases and J by 10 bases, with 9 bases between the two germline ends. The CDR3 nucleotides read TGTGCCACCAGCAGAGATAGCACGGGAAAACTGTTTTTT. Translation gives CATSRDSTGKLFF.

This clone was seen a single time. The V gene is TRBV24-1, the J gene TRBJ2-2; TRBD1 is a possible D gene (5 bases). The CDR3 covers 16 residues. V was clipped by 1 base and J by 2 bases, with 10 bases between them. Germline CDR1 KGHDR, CDR2 SFDVKD. The CDR3 loop is CATSDFRVENTGELFF. As DNA, the CDR3 is TGTGCCACCAGTGATTTCAGGGTAGAAAACACCGGGGAGCTGTTTTTT.

The chain links TRBV6-1 to TRBJ2-7; TRBD1 agrees at 9 bases. Losses at the gene ends were 10 bases for V and 0 bases for J; bases not matched to a gene: 7. Germline V gene data show CDR1 as MNHNS and CDR2 as SASEGT. This CDR3 region has 14 residues. CDR3 amino acids: CATGGQGGSYEQYF. The CDR3 nucleotides are TGTGCCACCGGGGGACAGGGCGGCTCCTACGAGCAGTACTTC.

The V gene is TRBV15, the J gene TRBJ2-1; TRBD2 agrees at 10 bases. V lost 3 bases to trimming and J lost 7 bases; unmatched junction nucleotides: 6. In germline, CDR1 is LNHNV, CDR2 YYDKDF (reference sequence). The CDR3 has 15 residues. Written as DNA, the CDR3 is TGTGCCACCAGCAGGCCTAGCGGGAGAGTGAATGAGCAGTTCTTC. Translated, it gives CATSRPSGRVNEQFF.

The chain couples TRBV3-1 (or the pseudogene TRBV3-2) to TRBJ2-6; weak D call: TRBD2 (6 bases). This CDR3 is built from 17 residues. V was pared by 4 bases and J by 4 bases, with 17 bases between. Germline CDR1 LGHDT, CDR2 YNNKEL (reference sequence). The CDR3 here is CASSPRGAGGGANVLTF. The CDR3 bases are TGTGCCAGCAGCCCACGCGGAGCGGGTGGAGGGGCCAACGTCCTGACTTTC.

The rearrangement joins TRBV24-1 to TRBJ2-4; maybe TRBD1 (6 bases). Germline V gene data show CDR1 as KGHDR and CDR2 as SFDVKD. The CDR3 has 15 amino acids. The V end lost 3 bases, the J end lost 7 bases, and 15 bases lay between the germline ends. The CDR3 DNA reads TGTGCCACCAGTGATCCTTTGACAGGCTCGAACATTCAGTACTTC. It translates to CATSDPLTGSNIQYF.

This clone came up many times. The CDR3 reads CASRDRGRTDTQYF. The CDR3 DNA follows: TGTGCCAGTAGGGACAGGGGGCGCACAGATACGCAGTATTTT. The V gene is TRBV19, the J gene TRBJ2-3, with TRBD1 identical over 11 bases. The CDR3 consists of 14 residues. Trimming took 6 bases from V and 1 from J; bases not matched to a gene: 0. Germline V gives CDR1 LNHDA, CDR2 SQIVND (reference sequence).

The gene calls are TRBV7-9 and TRBJ1-4; D ambiguous. This CDR3 has 13 amino acids. Germline values: CDR1 SEHNR, CDR2 FQNEAQ (reference sequence). V shed 1 base and J shed 6 bases, with 6 bases lying between them. CDR3 sequence: CASSLDSHEKLFF. DNA of the CDR3: TGTGCCAGCAGCTTAGACAGTCATGAAAAACTGTTTTTT. Together with reference TRBV7-9 and TRBJ1-4, the CDR3 gives the full variable domain: DTGVSQNPRHKITKRGQNVTFRCDPISEHNRLYWYRQTLGQGPEFLTYFQNEAQLEKSRLLSDRFSAERPKGSFSTLEIQRTEQGDSAMYLCASSLDSHEKLFFGSGTQLSVL.

This clone came up once. This rearrangement joins TRBV3-1 (or the pseudogene TRBV3-2) to TRBJ2-3; 15 bases are shared with TRBD2. J lost 1 base, V lost 0 bases, and 5 bases had no gene match. Germline V CDR1 and CDR2: LGHDT, YNNKEL (reference sequence). The CDR3 extends over 19 amino acids. The CDR3 loop reads CASSQDGTSGGTRTDTQYF. In DNA, the CDR3 is TGTGCCAGCAGCCAAGATGGGACTAGCGGGGGGACACGCACAGATACGCAGTATTTT.

The chain joins TRBV6-2 or TRBV6-3 to TRBJ1-5, with TRBD1 identical over 7 bases. Germline CDR1 is MNHEY and CDR2 is SVGEGT. CDR3 length: 18 residues. V lost 3 bases and J lost 2; bases outside the gene matches: 13. CDR3 sequence: CASSYEGARISRNQPQHF. The CDR3 DNA reads TGTGCCAGCAGTTATGAGGGGGCTCGCATAAGTCGCAATCAGCCCCAGCATTTT.

On this clone: At one boundary the junction diverges from the germline segment, which might be a read error. The chain has TRBV23-1 and TRBJ1-1; D is uncertain. TRBV23-1 is an open reading frame whose function is uncertain. The CDR3 spans 16 residues. The CDR3 DNA reads TGCGCCAGTAGTCCCCCCTTGCTACGGTTGAACACTGAAGCTTTCTTT. Amino acid sequence: CASSPPLLRLNTEAFF.